The 17 T cell receptor beta chains in this list originate from one sample, sequenced in a study of T cell changes during pregnancy in multiple sclerosis. Libraries were prepared by immunoSEQ multiplex PCR; TCRdb keeps only in-frame clonotypes and omits some of them. In the table there are 65,000 to 75,000 clones, about 90% of which are singletons. Sequencing was performed on peripheral blood, taken in the third trimester of pregnancy. Every receptor here comes from a female donor in good health, enrolled as a control in a pregnancy study.

V and J are TRBV7-2 and TRBJ1-1; D may be TRBD1 (6 bases). The CDR3 has 14 residues. Germline V gene sequence: CDR1 SGHTA, CDR2 FQGNSA. Trimming shortened V by 3 bases and J by 3 bases, and 11 bases separated the two germline ends. The CDR3 DNA sequence: TGTGCCAGCAGCTTCAAACAGGGCGACACTGAAGCTTTCTTT. Translated, it gives CASSFKQGDTEAFF. Drawing the rest from reference TRBV7-2 and TRBJ1-1, the complete variable domain is GAGVSQSPSNKVTEKGKDVELRCDPISGHTALYWYRQSLGQGLEFLIYFQGNSAPDKSGLPSDRFSAERTGGSVSTLTIQRTQQEDSAVYLCASSFKQGDTEAFFGQGTRLTVV.

The chain recombines TRBV6-6 with TRBJ1-4, with TRBD1 as a possible D gene (5 bases). The CDR3 length is 15 residues. With 6 bases removed from V and 0 bases from J, the gap between germline ends came to 11 bases. Germline lookup yields CDR1 MNHNY and CDR2 SVGAGI (reference sequence). The chain's CDR3 is CASRPDRATNEKLFF. The CDR3 bases are TGTGCCAGCAGGCCCGACAGAGCAACTAATGAAAAACTGTTTTTT.

CDR3 sequence: CASSLGPTNTEAFF. CDR3 nucleotide sequence: TGTGCCAGCAGCTTAGGGCCGACCAACACTGAAGCTTTCTTT. The J gene is TRBJ1-1, the V gene TRBV7-3, with D uncertain. Trimming pared 2 bases from V and 2 bases from J, leaving 9 bases between. The CDR3 has 14 amino acids. Germline V CDR1 and CDR2: SGHTA, FQGTGA. Filled out from reference TRBV7-3 and TRBJ1-1, the complete variable domain reads GAGVSQTPSNKVTEKGKYVELRCDPISGHTALYWYRQSLGQGPEFLIYFQGTGAADDSGLPNDRFFAVRPEGSVSTLKIQRTERGDSAVYLCASSLGPTNTEAFFGQGTRLTVV.

The rearrangement uses TRBV27 and TRBJ1-5; the D is unclear. Trimming took off 6 bases at V and 2 bases at J, with 11 bases between the two ends. This CDR3 contains 14 residues. CDR1 is MNHEY, CDR2 SMNVEV, per germline (reference sequence). The CDR3 sequence is CASRSAGGNQPQHF. DNA of the CDR3: TGTGCCAGCAGGTCCGCGGGAGGCAATCAGCCCCAGCATTTT.

The chain employs TRBV7-2 and TRBJ1-4, with TRBD1 matching 8 bases. Germline assignment: CDR1 SGHTA and CDR2 FQGNSA. The CDR3 totals 16 residues. The V gene end was trimmed by 1 base and the J gene end by 7 bases; junction bases not matched to a gene: 8. In nucleotides, the CDR3 is TGTGCCAGCAGCTTAGGGGCAGGGGGCGTTTTTGAAAAACTGTTTTTT. This sequence encodes CASSLGAGGVFEKLFF.

The chain employs TRBV15 and TRBJ2-3, with D possibly being TRBD1 (5 bases). From germline, CDR1 is LNHNV and CDR2 YYDKDF (reference sequence). V lost 7 bases to trimming and J lost 6 bases, with 20 bases between them. The length of the CDR3 is 15 residues. CDR3 nucleotide sequence: TGTGCCACCAACCTGTTGACAGCTCCGACGGATACGCAGTATTTT. The encoded protein is CATNLLTAPTDTQYF.

V and J are TRBV6-6 and TRBJ1-1, with D perhaps TRBD1 (5 bases). This CDR3 contains 15 residues. Germline values: CDR1 MNHNY, CDR2 SVGAGI (reference sequence). Trimming stripped 0 bases from V and 2 bases from J, with 10 bases between. The CDR3 DNA is TGTGCCAGCAGTTACTCGGGCAGGGAAAACACTGAAGCTTTCTTT. Protein sequence: CASSYSGRENTEAFF.

The sample holds many counts of this clone. The CDR3 DNA reads as TGCGCCAGCAGCCGAGAAGAGAGTTTGACAGATACGCAGTATTTT. This encodes CASSREESLTDTQYF. The chain recombines TRBV4-3 with TRBJ2-3; D ambiguous. CDR3 size: 15 residues. Trimming took 4 bases from V and 3 from J, leaving 14 bases between them. CDR1 LGHNA and CDR2 YSLEER come from the germline V gene.

This chain connects TRBV14 to TRBJ2-5; 12 bases fit TRBD2. The CDR3 spans 15 residues. V trimming: 3 bases; J trimming: 1 base; junction bases outside the gene matches: 0. Germline CDR1 is SGHDN and CDR2 is FVKESK. The CDR3: CASSQTSGGQETQYF. The CDR3 region has the DNA TGTGCCAGCAGCCAGACTAGCGGGGGCCAAGAGACCCAGTACTTC. Combining the CDR3 with reference TRBV14 and TRBJ2-5 gives the whole variable domain EAGVTQFPSHSVIEKGQTVTLRCDPISGHDNLYWYRRVMGKEIKFLLHFVKESKQDESGMPNNRFLAERTGGTYSTLKVQPAELEDSGVYFCASSQTSGGQETQYFGPGTRLLVL.

The chain couples TRBV6-1 to TRBJ1-2; D perhaps matches TRBD1 (5 bases). V lost 1 base, J lost 5 bases, and 11 bases lay in between. This CDR3 has 14 residues. CDR1 and CDR2 (germline): MNHNS, SASEGT. Written as DNA, the CDR3 is TGTGCCAGCAGTGAAGGGGTGGGGCAGTATGGCTACACCTTC. This encodes CASSEGVGQYGYTF.

V gene TRBV6-6 combines with J gene TRBJ2-1; TRBD2 aligns across 9 bases. Germline V gene sequence: CDR1 MNHNY, CDR2 SVGAGI (reference sequence). The CDR3 runs 15 residues. V lost 2 bases, J lost 6 bases, and 5 bases stayed unmatched. CDR3 nucleotide sequence: TGTGCCAGCAGTTACGAGGCTAGCGGGGCCAATGAGCAGTTCTTC. The encoded protein is CASSYEASGANEQFF.

The table lists this clone with a count of one. The V gene is TRBV4-1, the J gene TRBJ2-1, with 12 bases matching TRBD2. V was clipped by 1 base and J by 8 bases; unmatched bases: 9. CDR3 length equals 17 residues. CDR1 is MGHRA, CDR2 YSYEKL, per germline. The CDR3 nucleotides are TGCGCCAGCAGCCAAGTTCATCGGACTAGCGGGATGGATGAGCAGTTCTTC. Residues: CASSQVHRTSGMDEQFF.

This chain links TRBV9 with TRBJ1-2, with D maybe TRBD1 (5 bases). Deletions cut 0 bases from V and 4 bases from J, with 10 bases between. CDR1 is SGDLS and CDR2 is YYNGEE in the germline V gene. The CDR3 consists of 14 residues. CDR3 amino acids: CASSVGQLTYGYTF. CDR3 nucleotides: TGTGCCAGCAGCGTAGGACAGCTCACCTATGGCTACACCTTC.

This clone was seen only once. The chain joins TRBV10-1 to TRBJ2-7, with 7 nucleotides matching TRBD2. The CDR3 covers 15 residues. Germline V gives CDR1 WNHNN, CDR2 SYGVQD (reference sequence). V lost 6 bases to trimming and J lost 2 bases; unmatched junction nucleotides: 10. The CDR3 sequence is CASRKGWRGTYEQYF. The CDR3 bases are TGCGCCAGCAGGAAGGGGTGGCGGGGGACCTACGAGCAGTACTTC.

V usage is TRBV7-6 and J usage is TRBJ2-3, with D possibly matching TRBD2 (7 bases). This CDR3 comprises 15 residues. CDR1 is SGHVS, CDR2 FNYEAQ, per germline. V lost 3 bases and J 1 base, leaving 11 bases between the germline ends. The CDR3 DNA sequence: TGTGCCAGCAGCTTGGGGGGGCCGGGCACAGATACGCAGTATTTT. Protein: CASSLGGPGTDTQYF.

V gene TRBV19 combines with J gene TRBJ1-1, with TRBD1 identical over 8 bases. V shed 5 bases, J shed 11 bases, and the junction held 16 bases outside the gene matches. Looked up from germline, CDR1 is LNHDA and CDR2 is SQIVND (reference sequence). This CDR3 has 15 residues. The CDR3 DNA sequence: TGTGCCAGTAGTTCTTCCGGTGGGACAGGACAAAGGGCTTTCTTT. Its protein is CASSSSGGTGQRAFF.

V usage is TRBV27 and J usage is TRBJ2-7; TRBD1 aligns across 7 bases. This CDR3 contains 14 residues. Per the germline V gene, CDR1 is MNHEY and CDR2 is SMNVEV (reference sequence). Trimming removed 6 bases from V and 2 bases from J; junction bases left unmatched: 7. The CDR3 is CASRRQGSTYEQYF. In DNA form, the CDR3 reads TGTGCCAGCAGGCGACAGGGCTCGACCTACGAGCAGTACTTC.